This TCR beta chain was recorded in a study of identical twins. Study-wide results and caveats: The abundant beta clonotypes from cord blood had fewer insertions, and memory repertoires had none of this. Twin pairs' shared out-of-frame alpha sequences were enriched in low generation probability.

This clonotype was seen ten or more times. The antigen remains undetermined. Only healthy Caucasians were included as donors. TCRdb itself ran the 5' RACE reads through MiXCR, one entry per CDR3 protein. The sample yields roughly 700,000 distinct CDR3 sequences, 8.5% to 9% seen once. The CDR3 has 13 amino acids. CDR1 is LGHDT and CDR2 is YNNKEL in the germline V gene (reference sequence). With 4 bases removed from V and 6 bases from J, the gap between germline ends came to 12 bases. These data were also reused for a study on yellow fever vaccine responses in identical twins.

The sequence was obtained from a woman aged 18 to 35 in good health. V usage is TRBV3-1 and J usage is TRBJ1-1, with a tentative D call TRBD1 (6 bases). Material: PBMCs. CDR3 protein: CASSRRGGSEAFF. Here the CDR3 DNA reads TGTGCCAGCAGCCGACGGGGGGGCTCTGAAGCTTTCTTT.